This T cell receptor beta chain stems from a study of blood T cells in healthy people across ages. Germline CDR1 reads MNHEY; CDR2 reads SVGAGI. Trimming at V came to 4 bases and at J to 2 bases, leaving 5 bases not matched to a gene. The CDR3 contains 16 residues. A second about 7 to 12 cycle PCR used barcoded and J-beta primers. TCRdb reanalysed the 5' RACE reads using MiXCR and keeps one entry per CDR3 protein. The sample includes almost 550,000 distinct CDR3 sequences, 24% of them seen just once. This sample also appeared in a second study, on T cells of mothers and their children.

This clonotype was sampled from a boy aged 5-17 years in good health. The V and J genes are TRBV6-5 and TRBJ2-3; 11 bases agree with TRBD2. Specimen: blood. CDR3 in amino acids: CASSSPGLADTDTQYF. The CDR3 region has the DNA TGTGCCAGCAGTTCCCCGGGACTAGCGGACACAGATACGCAGTATTTT.